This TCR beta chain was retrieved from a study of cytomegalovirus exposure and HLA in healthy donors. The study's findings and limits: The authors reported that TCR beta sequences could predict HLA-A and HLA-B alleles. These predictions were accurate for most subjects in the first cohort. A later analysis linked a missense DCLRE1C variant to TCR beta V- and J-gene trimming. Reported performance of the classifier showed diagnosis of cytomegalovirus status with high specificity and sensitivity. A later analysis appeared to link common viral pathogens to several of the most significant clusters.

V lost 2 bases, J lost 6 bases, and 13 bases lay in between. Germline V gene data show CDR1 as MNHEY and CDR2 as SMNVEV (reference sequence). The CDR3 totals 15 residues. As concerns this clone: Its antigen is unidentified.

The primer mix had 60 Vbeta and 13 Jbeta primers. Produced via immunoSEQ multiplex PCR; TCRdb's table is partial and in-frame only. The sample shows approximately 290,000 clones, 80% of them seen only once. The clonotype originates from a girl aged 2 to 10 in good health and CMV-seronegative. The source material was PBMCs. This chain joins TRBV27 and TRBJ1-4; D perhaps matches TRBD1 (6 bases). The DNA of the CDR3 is TGTGCCAGCAGTTTAGACACAGGGAGGGATGAAAAACTGTTTTTT. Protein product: CASSLDTGRDEKLFF.